This TCR beta chain emerged from a study of T cell repertoires in cytomegalovirus infection. Study-wide context: Evidence of both CMV infection and a matching HLA type came from public TCR beta signatures.

As regards this clonotype: Antigen: not known.

General study points: Cumulated frequencies of public TCR beta families served to identify carriers of CMV plus the relevant HLA. The response measured ex vivo was dominated by TCR beta clonotypes (HLA-C-restricted and CMV-specific).

This CDR3 has 14 residues. CDR1 and CDR2 from the germline V gene are KGHDR and SFDVKD. Trimming cost V 9 bases and J 2 bases; bases outside gene matches: 6. TCRdb re-called the reads through MiXCR, storing one row per CDR3 protein. The repertoire has fewer than 850,000 distinct CDR3 sequences, 25% to 35% of them found once; the top ten carry roughly 14%. This sequence originates from a human donor in good health (CMV status not recorded). Some clones in this sample may be carry-over from other donors' samples. The starting material was cultured CD8+ T cells from PBMCs, obtained from culture after CMV antigen stimulation. The chain carries TRBV24-1 and TRBJ1-5, with 7 bases that match TRBD1. CDR3 residues: CATSQGFGNQPQHF. CDR3 bases: TGTGCCACCTCACAGGGGTTTGGCAATCAGCCCCAGCATTTT.